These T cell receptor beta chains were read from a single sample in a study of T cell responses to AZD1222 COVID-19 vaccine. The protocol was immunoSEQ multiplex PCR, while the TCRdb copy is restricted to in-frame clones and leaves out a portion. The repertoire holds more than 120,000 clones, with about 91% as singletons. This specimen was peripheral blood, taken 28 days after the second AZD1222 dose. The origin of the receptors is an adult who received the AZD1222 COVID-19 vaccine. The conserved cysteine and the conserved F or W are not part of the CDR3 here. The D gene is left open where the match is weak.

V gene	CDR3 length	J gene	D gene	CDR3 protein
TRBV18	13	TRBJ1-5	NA	ASSPAQVRNQPQH
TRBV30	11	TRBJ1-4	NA	AWSPGHNEKLF
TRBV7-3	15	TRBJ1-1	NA	ASRTMGQKRDDTEAF
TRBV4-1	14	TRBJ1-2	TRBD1	ASSQERLGGLDGYT
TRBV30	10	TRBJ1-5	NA	ACNREGQPQH
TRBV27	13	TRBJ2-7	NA	ASSLARDTDYEQY
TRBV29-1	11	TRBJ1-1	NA	SVDRSENTEAF
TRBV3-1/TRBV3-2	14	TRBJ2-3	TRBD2	ASSLSLSGMTDTQY
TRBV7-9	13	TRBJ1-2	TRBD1	ATRTAGTGHYGYT
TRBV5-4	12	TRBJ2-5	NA	ASSPGGHQETQY
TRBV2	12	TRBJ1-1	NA	ASMRTWANTEAF
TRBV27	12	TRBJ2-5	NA	ASSLGSWSETQY
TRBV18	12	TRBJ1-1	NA	ASSSGTSNTEAF
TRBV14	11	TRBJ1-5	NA	ASSQSRYQPQH
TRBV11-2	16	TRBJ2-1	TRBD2	ASSLVGTSGGAGNEQF
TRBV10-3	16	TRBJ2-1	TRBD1	AISESGPGQGPYNEQF
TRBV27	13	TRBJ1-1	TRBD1	ASSPRQGMNTEAF
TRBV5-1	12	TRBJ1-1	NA	ASSRDGFSTEAF
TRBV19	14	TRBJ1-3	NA	ASSSQDRFSGNTIY
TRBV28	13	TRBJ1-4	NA	ASSSQEGPNEKLF